The clone carrying this T cell receptor beta chain occurred a few times. These data originate in a study of T-cell memory formation after mild COVID-19. TCRdb called the 5' RACE reads again in MiXCR, with one record for every CDR3 protein. The sample comprises roughly 400,000 distinct CDR3 sequences, about 17% of which are singletons, and about 22% rests with the top ten. The sequence derives from a young man who had mild COVID-19 (a few samples of this study predate the infection). Cell type and time point are not known. The sample was PBMCs or a T cell subset sorted from them (not recorded which).

The chain's CDR3 is CAARGQNYGYTF. The CDR3 coding sequence is TGTGCCGCCAGGGGACAGAACTATGGCTACACCTTC. This chain uses TRBV4-2 with TRBJ1-2; 7 bases map to TRBD1. V lost 11 bases and J lost 2; bases outside the gene matches: 5. Germline V gene lookup returns CDR1 LGHNA and CDR2 YNFKEQ. The CDR3 contains 12 residues.